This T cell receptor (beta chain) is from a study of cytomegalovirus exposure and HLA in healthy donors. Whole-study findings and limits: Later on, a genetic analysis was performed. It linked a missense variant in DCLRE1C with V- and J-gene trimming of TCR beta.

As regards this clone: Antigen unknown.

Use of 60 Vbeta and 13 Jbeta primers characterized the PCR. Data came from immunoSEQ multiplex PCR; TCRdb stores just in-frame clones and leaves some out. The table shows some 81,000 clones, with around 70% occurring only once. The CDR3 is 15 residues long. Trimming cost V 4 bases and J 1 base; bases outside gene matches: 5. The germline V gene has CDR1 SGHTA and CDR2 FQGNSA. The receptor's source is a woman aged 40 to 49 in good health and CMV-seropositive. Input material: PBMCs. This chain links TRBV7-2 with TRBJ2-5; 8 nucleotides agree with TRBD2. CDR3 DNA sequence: TGTGCCAGCAGCTCCTCTAGCGGGCTCCAAGAGACCCAGTACTTC. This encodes CASSSSSGLQETQYF.